This T cell receptor (beta chain) originates from a study of T cells in Graves' hyperthyroidism and ophthalmopathy. The hyperthyroidism patients had all been newly diagnosed, and their disease duration was under 2 months. Their ages ranged from 18 to 65 years. Diagnoses were established using clinical symptoms, serum thyroxine and TRAb, thyroid ultrasound and orbital computed tomography. RNA transcripts served as the template for amplifying TCR beta CDR3 regions. A set of HTBI primers served as the primers for a first-round RT-PCR of the TCR CDR3. From the multiplex PCR reads, TCRdb called clonotypes with MiXCR, one entry per CDR3 protein. This sample has about 47,000 distinct CDR3 sequences, with roughly 51% found just once. This CDR3 spans 13 amino acids. In germline, CDR1 is SGHRS, CDR2 YFSETQ. Trimming took 2 bases from V and 4 from J, leaving 10 bases between them.

The sequence was collected from a man younger than 30 with Graves' hyperthyroidism. The sample was peripheral blood or thyroid tissue (not recorded which). The rearrangement joins TRBV5-1 to TRBJ2-7; possible D gene TRBD1, 6 bases. The CDR3 DNA is TGCGCCAGCAGCTTCGGACAGATTTACGAGCAGTACTTC. It codes for CASSFGQIYEQYF.